This entry lists 13 T cell receptor beta chains sequenced from one sample in a study of monozygotic twins with inflammatory bowel disease. TCRdb processed the 5' RACE reads again and assigns one entry to each CDR3 protein, with no DNA. The sample includes about 300,000 distinct CDR3 sequences. The sequenced material came from blood. These receptors originate from a human donor with ulcerative colitis or Crohn's disease, or a healthy co-twin of an affected twin (not recorded which).

The V call is TRBV11-2, the J call TRBJ1-1; lacking DNA, the TRBD1 call made by TCRdb goes unchecked. The CDR3 totals 13 residues. The germline gives CDR1 SGHAT, CDR2 FQNNGV. The CDR3 sequence is CASRQGPNTEAFF.

This chain links TRBV9 with TRBJ1-5; absent DNA, TCRdb's TRBD1 call cannot be checked. The germline V gene has CDR1 SGDLS and CDR2 YYNGEE. The CDR3 extends over 15 amino acids. The CDR3 spells CASSETGHFNQPQHF.

The chain carries TRBV4-2 and TRBJ1-1; TCRdb calls TRBD1, which cannot be checked without DNA. The CDR3 consists of 17 residues. The V gene's germline CDR1 is LGHNA and CDR2 YNFKEQ. The CDR3 spells CASSHKRKYREITEAFF.

This chain connects TRBV20-1 to TRBJ2-2. The CDR3 spans 13 residues. Germline V gene data show CDR1 as DFQATT and CDR2 as SNEGSKA (reference sequence). This CDR3 is CSARGEWAGELFF.

The chain employs TRBV7-8 and TRBJ2-3. CDR1 is SGHVS, CDR2 FQNEAQ, per germline. CDR3 length: 12 amino acids. CDR3 amino acids: CASRTGSDTQYF.

The chain carries TRBV7-9 and TRBJ1-2; with no DNA, the TCRdb D assignment of TRBD1 cannot be verified. CDR1 is SEHNR and CDR2 is FQNEAQ in the germline V gene (reference sequence). The CDR3 has 14 amino acids. This chain's CDR3 is CASSPQVAESGYTF.

The chain has TRBV7-7 and TRBJ2-2; TCRdb designates TRBD2, a call that cannot be tested without DNA. The CDR3 has 18 residues. Germline-derived CDR1 and CDR2 are SSHAT and FNYEAQ (reference sequence). CDR3 residues: CASSPEVLAGVYAGELFF.

The chain carries TRBV4-1 and TRBJ2-7. Germline V gene data show CDR1 as MGHRA and CDR2 as YSYEKL. The CDR3 contains 13 residues. This chain's CDR3 is CASSQRAGSGQYF.

This chain joins TRBV29-1 and TRBJ2-1; TCRdb reports TRBD1, a call that lacks DNA to check it against. Germline loops: CDR1 SQVTM, CDR2 ANQGSEA. CDR3 length: 14 residues. The CDR3 is CSVERGWTGNEQFF.

The gene calls are TRBV18 and TRBJ2-6; TCRdb gives TRBD1 as the D gene, but with no DNA this cannot be confirmed. This CDR3 region has 21 residues. Germline-derived CDR1 and CDR2 are KGHSH and LQKENI. The CDR3 sequence: CASSPPSVWGASWSGANVLTF.

The gene calls are TRBV5-1 and TRBJ1-1; the D call from TCRdb, TRBD1, cannot be confirmed without DNA. The germline CDR1 and CDR2 sequences are SGHRS and YFSETQ. This CDR3 has 15 residues. CDR3: CASSLGGTGWTEAFF. The full variable domain, its missing parts supplied by reference TRBV5-1 and TRBJ1-1, is KAGVTQTPRYLIKTRGQQVTLSCSPISGHRSVSWYQQTPGQGLQFLFEYFSETQRNKGNFPGRFSGRQFSNSRSEMNVSTLELGDSALYLCASSLGGTGWTEAFFGQGTRLTVV.

The chain carries TRBV6-2 or TRBV6-3 and TRBJ2-4; TCRdb calls TRBD2, which cannot be checked without DNA. This CDR3 region has 17 residues. Germline V gene lookup returns CDR1 MNHEY and CDR2 SVGEGT. CDR3 in amino acids: CASSYRLAGGTKNIQYF.

The chain links TRBV28 to TRBJ2-2. This CDR3 region has 13 residues. The germline CDR1 and CDR2 sequences are MDHEN and SYDVKM. CDR3 amino acids: CARRHMNTGELFF. The full variable domain, its missing parts supplied by reference TRBV28 and TRBJ2-2, is DVKVTQSSRYLVKRTGEKVFLECVQDMDHENMFWYRQDPGLGLRLIYFSYDVKMKEKGDIPEGYSVSREKKERFSLILESASTNQTSMYLCARRHMNTGELFFGEGSRLTVL.